This T cell receptor (beta chain) was observed in a study of T cell changes during pregnancy in multiple sclerosis. In germline, CDR1 is MGHRA, CDR2 YSYEKL. The CDR3 spans 15 residues. V was cut by 2 bases and J by 1 base, with 10 bases left in between. The data were produced by immunoSEQ multiplex PCR, yet TCRdb's version contains in-frame clones alone and is incomplete. The sample carries 130,000 or so clones, 90% to 98% recorded once. This sequence originates from a female donor with multiple sclerosis, enrolled in a pregnancy study. The chain recombines TRBV4-1 with TRBJ2-3; a possible D gene is TRBD2 (6 bases). The specimen comprised peripheral blood, sampled after pregnancy. The CDR3 bases are TGCGCCAGCAGCCAACCTGGGACTCGCACAGATACGCAGTATTTT. This gives the protein CASSQPGTRTDTQYF.